The 2 T cell receptor beta chains reported below all come from one sample, sequenced in a study of T-cell reconstitution after alpha-beta-depleted transplantation in children. The TCRbeta library was prepared with unique molecular identifiers. Via MiXCR, TCRdb re-called the PCR reads, giving one row per CDR3 protein. The table has roughly 790,000 distinct CDR3 sequences, around 17% seen once. The sample was PBMCs, mostly from graft donor cells, taken 360 days after TCRalphabeta/CD19-depleted stem cell transplant. The receptors shown here come from a male patient younger than 18 who had a stem cell transplant for acute lymphoblastic leukemia, so the T cells may come from the graft donor.

There are many counts of this clonotype. This sequence joins TRBV2 and TRBJ2-7, with 7 bases fitting TRBD2. V lost 6 bases, J lost 1 base, and 9 bases stayed unmatched. The CDR3 loop spans 15 amino acids. Germline CDR1 SNHLY, CDR2 FYNNEI. The CDR3 here is CASRRGTSGSYEQYF. In nucleotides, the CDR3 is TGTGCCAGCAGGCGGGGGACTTCAGGGTCCTACGAGCAGTACTTC.

The V call is TRBV7-9, the J call TRBJ2-7; 10 bases match TRBD1. The length of the CDR3 is 16 residues. Trimming removed 5 bases from V and 1 base from J; junction bases left unmatched: 8. Germline CDR1 and CDR2: SEHNR and FQNEAQ (reference sequence). The CDR3 spells CASSAGDRGPSYEQYF. The DNA for the CDR3 is TGTGCCAGCAGCGCCGGGGACAGGGGACCTTCCTACGAGCAGTACTTC.